A single T cell receptor (beta chain) is shown here with its context. Its matching antigen is unknown. RNA was extracted and reverse transcribed into cDNA as the sequencing template. Sequenced by immunoSEQ multiplex PCR; TCRdb stores in-frame clones only, minus some. The data contain almost 250,000 clones, roughly two thirds of them singletons. Obtained from alopecia areata patients were lesional scalp punch biopsies along with peripheral blood. Trimming cost V 3 bases and J 4 bases; bases outside gene matches: 4. Looked up from germline, CDR1 is GTSNPN and CDR2 is SVGIG (reference sequence). This CDR3 spans 14 amino acids. The data were taken from a study of CD8+ T cells in alopecia areata. Study information: Treatment ran 6 to 18 months, with 6 months of follow-up afterward.

General observations from the study: Normal scalp showed lower clonality than lesional scalp, especially alopecia totalis/universalis.

The sample here was CD4+ T cells sorted from blood, taken at week 0. The chain carries TRBV30 and TRBJ1-3, with TRBD1 matching 9 bases. The sequence came from a human donor with alopecia areata. The CDR3 is CAWSAGTGGNTIYF. The CDR3 coding sequence is TGTGCCTGGAGCGCCGGGACAGGGGGAAACACCATATATTTT.